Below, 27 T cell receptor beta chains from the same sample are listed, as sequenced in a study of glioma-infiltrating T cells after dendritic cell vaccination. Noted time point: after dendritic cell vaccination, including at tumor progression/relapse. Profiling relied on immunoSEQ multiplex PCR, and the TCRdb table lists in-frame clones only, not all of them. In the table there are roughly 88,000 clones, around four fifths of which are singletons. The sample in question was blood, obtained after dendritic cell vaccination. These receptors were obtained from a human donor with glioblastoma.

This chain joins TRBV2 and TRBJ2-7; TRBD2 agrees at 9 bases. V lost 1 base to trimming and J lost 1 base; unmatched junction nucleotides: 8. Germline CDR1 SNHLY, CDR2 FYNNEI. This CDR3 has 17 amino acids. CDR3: CASSEGAGGPSSYEQYF. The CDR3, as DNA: TGTGCCAGCAGTGAAGGGGCGGGGGGGCCATCATCCTACGAGCAGTACTTC.

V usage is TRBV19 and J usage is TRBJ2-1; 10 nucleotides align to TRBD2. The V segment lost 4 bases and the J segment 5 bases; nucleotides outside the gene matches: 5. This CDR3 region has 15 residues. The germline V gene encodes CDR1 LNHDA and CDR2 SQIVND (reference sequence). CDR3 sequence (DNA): TGTGCCAGTAGTACGCTAGCGGGAGTCAACAATGAGCAGTTCTTC. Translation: CASSTLAGVNNEQFF. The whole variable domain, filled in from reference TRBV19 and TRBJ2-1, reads DGGITQSPKYLFRKEGQNVTLSCEQNLNHDAMYWYRQDPGQGLRLIYYSQIVNDFQKGDIAEGYSVSREKKESFPLTVTSAQKNPTAFYLCASSTLAGVNNEQFFGPGTRLTVL.

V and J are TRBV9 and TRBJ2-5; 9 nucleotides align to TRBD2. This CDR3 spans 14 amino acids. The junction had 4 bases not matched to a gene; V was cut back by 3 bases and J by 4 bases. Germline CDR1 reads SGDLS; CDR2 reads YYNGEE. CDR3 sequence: CASSGGAGGETQYF. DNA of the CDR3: TGTGCCAGCAGCGGTGGAGCGGGAGGAGAGACCCAGTACTTC.

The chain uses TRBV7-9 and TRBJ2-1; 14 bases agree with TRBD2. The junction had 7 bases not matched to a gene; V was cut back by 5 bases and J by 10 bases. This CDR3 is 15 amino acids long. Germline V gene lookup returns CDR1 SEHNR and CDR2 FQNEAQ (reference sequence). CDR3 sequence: CASSVGLAGGEEQFF. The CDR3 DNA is TGTGCCAGCAGCGTAGGACTAGCGGGAGGTGAGGAGCAGTTCTTC. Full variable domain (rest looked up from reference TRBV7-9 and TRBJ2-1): DTGVSQNPRHKITKRGQNVTFRCDPISEHNRLYWYRQTLGQGPEFLTYFQNEAQLEKSRLLSDRFSAERPKGSFSTLEIQRTEQGDSAMYLCASSVGLAGGEEQFFGPGTRLTVL.

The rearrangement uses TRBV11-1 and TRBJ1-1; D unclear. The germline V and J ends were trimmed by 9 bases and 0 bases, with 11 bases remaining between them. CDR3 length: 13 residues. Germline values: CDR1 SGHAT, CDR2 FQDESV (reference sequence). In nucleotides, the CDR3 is TGTGCCAGTAATCCTATCATGAACACTGAAGCTTTCTTT. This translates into CASNPIMNTEAFF. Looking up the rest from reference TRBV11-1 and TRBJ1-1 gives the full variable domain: EAEVAQSPRYKITEKSQAVAFWCDPISGHATLYWYRQILGQGPELLVQFQDESVVDDSQLPKDRFSAERLKGVDSTLKIQPAELGDSAMYLCASNPIMNTEAFFGQGTRLTVV.

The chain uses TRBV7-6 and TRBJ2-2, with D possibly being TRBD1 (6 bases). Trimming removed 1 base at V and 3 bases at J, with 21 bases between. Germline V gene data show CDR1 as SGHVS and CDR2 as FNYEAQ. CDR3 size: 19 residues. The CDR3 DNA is TGTGCCAGCAGCTTAGGGGGGCACTCCTCCCAATCCCACACCGGGGAGCTGTTTTTT. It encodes CASSLGGHSSQSHTGELFF.

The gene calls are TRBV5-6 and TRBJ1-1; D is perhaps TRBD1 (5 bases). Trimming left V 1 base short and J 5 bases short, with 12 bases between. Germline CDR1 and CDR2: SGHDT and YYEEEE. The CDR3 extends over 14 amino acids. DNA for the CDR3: TGTGCCAGCAGCTTGTATCAGGGTGGGACTGAAGCTTTCTTT. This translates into CASSLYQGGTEAFF.

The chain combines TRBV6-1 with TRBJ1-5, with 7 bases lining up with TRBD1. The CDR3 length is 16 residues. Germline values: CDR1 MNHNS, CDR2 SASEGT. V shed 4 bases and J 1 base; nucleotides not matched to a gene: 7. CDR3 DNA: TGTGCCAGCAGTGCCTCACCGGGACAGAGCAATCAGCCCCAGCATTTT. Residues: CASSASPGQSNQPQHF.

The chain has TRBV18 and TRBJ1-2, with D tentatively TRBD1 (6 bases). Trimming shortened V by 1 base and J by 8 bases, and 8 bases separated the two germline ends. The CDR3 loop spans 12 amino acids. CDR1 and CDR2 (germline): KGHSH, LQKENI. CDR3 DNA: TGTGCCAGCTCACCACAGGGGGAAGGCTACACCTTC. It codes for CASSPQGEGYTF.

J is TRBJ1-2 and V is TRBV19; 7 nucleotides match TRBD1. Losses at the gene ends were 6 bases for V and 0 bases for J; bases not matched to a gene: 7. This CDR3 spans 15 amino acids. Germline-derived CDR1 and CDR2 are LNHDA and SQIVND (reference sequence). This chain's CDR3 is CASSQGGTANYGYTF. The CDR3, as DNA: TGTGCCAGTAGCCAAGGGGGGACAGCTAACTATGGCTACACCTTC.

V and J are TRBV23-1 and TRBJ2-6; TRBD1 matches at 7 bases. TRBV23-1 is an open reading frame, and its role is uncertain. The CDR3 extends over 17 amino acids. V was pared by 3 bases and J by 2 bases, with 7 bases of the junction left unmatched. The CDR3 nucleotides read TGCGCCAGCAGTCATACAGGGGTCGAACCTGGGGCCAACGTCCTGACTTTC. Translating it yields CASSHTGVEPGANVLTF.

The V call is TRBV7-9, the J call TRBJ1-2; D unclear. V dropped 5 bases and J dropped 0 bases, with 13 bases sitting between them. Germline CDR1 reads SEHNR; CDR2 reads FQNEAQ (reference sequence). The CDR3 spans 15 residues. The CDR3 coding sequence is TGTGCCAGCAGCGAGCCGGGAGCCGCTAACTATGGCTACACCTTC. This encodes CASSEPGAANYGYTF. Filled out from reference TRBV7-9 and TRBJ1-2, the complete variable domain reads DTGVSQNPRHKITKRGQNVTFRCDPISEHNRLYWYRQTLGQGPEFLTYFQNEAQLEKSRLLSDRFSAERPKGSFSTLEIQRTEQGDSAMYLCASSEPGAANYGYTFGSGTRLTVV.

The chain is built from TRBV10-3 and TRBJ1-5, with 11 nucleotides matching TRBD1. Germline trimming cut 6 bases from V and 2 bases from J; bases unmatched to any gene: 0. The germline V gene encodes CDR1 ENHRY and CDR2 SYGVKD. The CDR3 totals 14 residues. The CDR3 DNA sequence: TGTGCCATCAGGGGACAGGGGGGCAATCAGCCCCAGCATTTT. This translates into CAIRGQGGNQPQHF.

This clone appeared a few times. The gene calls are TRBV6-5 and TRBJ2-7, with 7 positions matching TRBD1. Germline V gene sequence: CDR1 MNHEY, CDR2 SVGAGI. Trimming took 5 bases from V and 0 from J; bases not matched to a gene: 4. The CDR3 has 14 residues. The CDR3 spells CASSSRQGSYEQYV. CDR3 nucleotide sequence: TGTGCCAGCAGTAGCCGACAGGGCTCCTACGAGCAGTACGTC.

In DNA form, the CDR3 reads TGCGCCAGCAGCTTGGGGAGGGGTGTGGAAAAACTGTTTTTT. This translates into CASSLGRGVEKLFF. This chain uses TRBV5-1 with TRBJ1-4, with a possible D match to TRBD1 (5 bases). This CDR3 is 14 amino acids long. V lost 0 bases and J 8 bases, leaving 11 bases between the germline ends. CDR1 and CDR2 (germline): SGHRS, YFSETQ.

CDR3 residues: CASRTYGTSGGDYNEQFF. The CDR3 nucleotides are TGTGCCAGCAGGACTTACGGGACTAGCGGGGGCGACTACAATGAGCAGTTCTTC. The genes are TRBV27 and TRBJ2-1; 14 nucleotides align to TRBD2. Germline V gene data show CDR1 as MNHEY and CDR2 as SMNVEV (reference sequence). Unmatched junction bases numbered 10, after V lost 6 bases and J lost 3 bases. The CDR3 loop spans 18 amino acids.

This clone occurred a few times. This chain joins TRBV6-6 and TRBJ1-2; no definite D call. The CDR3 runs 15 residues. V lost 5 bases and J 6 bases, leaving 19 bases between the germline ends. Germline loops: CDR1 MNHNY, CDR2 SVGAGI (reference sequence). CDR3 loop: CASSPLRGDRDGYTF. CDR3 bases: TGTGCCAGCAGTCCACTCCGCGGGGATCGGGATGGCTACACCTTC.

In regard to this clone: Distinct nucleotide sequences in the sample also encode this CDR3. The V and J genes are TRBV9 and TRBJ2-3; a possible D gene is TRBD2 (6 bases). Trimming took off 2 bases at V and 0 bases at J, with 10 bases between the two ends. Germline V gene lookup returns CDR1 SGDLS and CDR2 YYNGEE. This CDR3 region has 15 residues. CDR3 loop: CASSVGLASTDTQYF. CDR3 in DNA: TGTGCCAGCAGCGTGGGACTTGCTAGCACAGATACGCAGTATTTT. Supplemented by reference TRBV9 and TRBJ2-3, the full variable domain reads DSGVTQTPKHLITATGQRVTLRCSPRSGDLSVYWYQQSLDQGLQFLIQYYNGEERAKGNILERFSAQQFPDLHSELNLSSLELGDSALYFCASSVGLASTDTQYFGPGTRLTVL.

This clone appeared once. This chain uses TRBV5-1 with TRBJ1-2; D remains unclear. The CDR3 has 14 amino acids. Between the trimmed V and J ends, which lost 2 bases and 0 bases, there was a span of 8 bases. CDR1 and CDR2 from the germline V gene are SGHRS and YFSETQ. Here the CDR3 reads CASSLPGTNYGYTF. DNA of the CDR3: TGCGCCAGCAGCTTACCGGGAACTAACTATGGCTACACCTTC.

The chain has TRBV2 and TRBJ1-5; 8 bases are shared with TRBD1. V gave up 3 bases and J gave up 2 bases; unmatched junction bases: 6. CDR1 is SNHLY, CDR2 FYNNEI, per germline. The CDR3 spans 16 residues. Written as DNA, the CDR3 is TGTGCCAGCAGTGATCCGGACAGGGCGGGCAATCAGCCCCAGCATTTT. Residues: CASSDPDRAGNQPQHF.

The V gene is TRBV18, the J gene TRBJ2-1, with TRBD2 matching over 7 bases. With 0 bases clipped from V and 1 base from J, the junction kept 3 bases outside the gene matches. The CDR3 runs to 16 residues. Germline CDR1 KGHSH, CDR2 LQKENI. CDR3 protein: CASSPPASGSYNEQFF. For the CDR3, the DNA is TGTGCCAGCTCACCACCGGCTAGCGGTTCCTACAATGAGCAGTTCTTC.

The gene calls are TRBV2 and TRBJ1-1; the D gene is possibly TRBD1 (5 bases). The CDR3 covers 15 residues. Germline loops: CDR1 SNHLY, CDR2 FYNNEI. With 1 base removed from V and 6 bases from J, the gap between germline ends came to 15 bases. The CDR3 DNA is TGTGCCAGCAGTGAAGAAATGTCCAGGGCTGCTGAAGCTTTCTTT. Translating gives CASSEEMSRAAEAFF.

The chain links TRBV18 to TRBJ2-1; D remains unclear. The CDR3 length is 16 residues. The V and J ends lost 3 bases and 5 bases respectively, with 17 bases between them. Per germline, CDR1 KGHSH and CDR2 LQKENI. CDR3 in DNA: TGTGCCAGCTCACCCGCGTCCCAATCGCGGAACAATGAGCAGTTCTTC. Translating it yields CASSPASQSRNNEQFF.

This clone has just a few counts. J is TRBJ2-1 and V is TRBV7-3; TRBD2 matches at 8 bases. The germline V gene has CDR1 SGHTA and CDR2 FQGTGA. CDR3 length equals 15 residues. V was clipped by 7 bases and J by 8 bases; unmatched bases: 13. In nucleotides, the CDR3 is TGTGCCAGCACCATCGGGGGGGCACATGGGGATGAGCAGTTCTTC. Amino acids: CASTIGGAHGDEQFF.

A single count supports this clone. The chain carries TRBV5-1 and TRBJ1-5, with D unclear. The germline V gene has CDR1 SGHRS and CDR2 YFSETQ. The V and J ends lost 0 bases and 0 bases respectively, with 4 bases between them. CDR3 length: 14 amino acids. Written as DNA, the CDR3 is TGCGCCAGCAGCTTGGACAATAGCAATCAGCCCCAGCATTTT. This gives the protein CASSLDNSNQPQHF.

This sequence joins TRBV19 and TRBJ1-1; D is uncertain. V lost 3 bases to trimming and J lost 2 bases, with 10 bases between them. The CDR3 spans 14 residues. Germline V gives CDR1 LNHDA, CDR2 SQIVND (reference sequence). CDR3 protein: CASSIGGKNTEAFF. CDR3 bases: TGTGCCAGTAGTATTGGAGGGAAAAACACTGAAGCTTTCTTT.

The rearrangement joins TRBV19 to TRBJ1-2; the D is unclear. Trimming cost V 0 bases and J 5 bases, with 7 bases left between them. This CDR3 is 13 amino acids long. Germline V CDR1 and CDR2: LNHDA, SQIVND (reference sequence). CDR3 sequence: CASSIDPTYGYTF. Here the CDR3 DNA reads TGTGCCAGTAGTATAGATCCTACTTATGGCTACACCTTC.